A single T cell receptor beta chain is shown here with its context. In its sample, this clonotype was seen many times. Its antigen remains unidentified. Per-base qualities were not stored, and no clone one base away is much larger. Library preparation employed multiplex PCR. Sequencing was performed on an Illumina HiSeq 4000. CDR3 regions were amplified by Arm-PCR with iRepertoire HTBI primers to construct TCR beta libraries. Before sequencing, the PCR products went through gel purification. Processing in the source paper ran as follows. Gene usage analysis of CDR3 amino acid clonotypes used the roughly 62 TRBV and 14 TRBJ segments found across samples. COPE and FqMerger were used to merge filtered high-quality paired reads into contigs. Contigs were aligned with BLAST to IMGT TRBV, TRBD and TRBJ reference genes, and CDR3 was defined per IMGT. Clonotypes above 0.1% frequency were classified as highly expanded clones. Repertoire diversity was measured by Shannon entropy, and V-J evenness by the Gini coefficient. Public clonotypes were defined as clonotypes shared by more than one individual. TCRdb reran the public reads through fastp at Q25 and MiXCR, keeping productive beta chains. Identical CDR3 protein sequences are pooled into one entry, listed with their most common genes and DNA. The V and J calls here are based on TCRdb, not the publication. Within this sample are under 450,000 distinct CDR3 sequences, with roughly 12% of them counted one time only. 15% to 20% of the sample is in the top ten clones.

The germline V gene (reference sequence) sets CDR1 to SEHNR and CDR2 to FQNEAQ. Trimming at the junction amounts to 2 bases on V and 7 bases on J, and the germline ends lie 12 bases apart. Reading from cysteine to phenylalanine, the CDR3 counts 13 amino acids. The read is trimmed to its CDR3 DNA, 39 bases read in frame from base 1. The sample comes from a study of regulatory T cells in long-lasting Graves disease (dated by TCRdb to about 2021). Regarding the research as a whole: Antithyroid drugs had been taken for less than 3 months by newly diagnosed Graves' disease patients. A total of roughly 33 samples were covered by TCR sequencing, comprising approximately 13 persistent and roughly 20 newly diagnosed Graves' disease patients. This study used TCR sequencing and RNA sequencing of peripheral blood to compare persistent Graves' disease patients against newly diagnosed Graves' disease patients. The study was registered as a clinical trial and conducted in China.

Results and caveats for the whole study, not just this receptor: Persistent Graves' disease patients showed lower TCR Shannon entropy and fewer highly expanded clones than newly diagnosed patients, suggesting clonal expansion. Preferential use of TRBV28, TRBJ1-2 and TRBJ2-5 was observed in persistent disease, whereas TRBV20-1 and TRBJ2-1 were favored in newly diagnosed disease. Sequencing and analysis were limited to the TCR beta chain. Patients with persistent disease shared more public clonotypes (over 2,500) than newly diagnosed patients did (around 980). The small sample size was acknowledged by the authors as a limitation that may reduce accuracy. Peripheral blood alone was examined, since thyroid tissue, which constituted the primary lesion, could not be accessed.

The label giving this sample's time point can be read as: newly diagnosed GD, antithyroid drugs for less than 3 months. RNA was extracted from PBMCs in TRIzol for both TCR sequencing and RNA sequencing. Graves' disease was diagnosed according to American Thyroid Association guidelines. The patients came from an endocrinology department in Xi'an, China. Each patient gave approximately 10 milliliters of peripheral blood, collected in an EDTA anticoagulant tube. Ficoll Paque Plus density gradient separation was used to isolate PBMCs, and no further T cell sorting was done. An Agilent 2100 Bioanalyzer and agarose gel were used to check RNA quality, while a NanoDrop 2000 measured RNA concentration. In addition, the sample was reused for a study of T cells in Graves' hyperthyroidism and ophthalmopathy. The second study also describes: Stable Graves' hyperthyroidism was defined as no progression to ophthalmopathy during 18 months of follow-up. The hyperthyroidism patients were between 18 and 65 years old and newly diagnosed, with a disease duration of less than 2 months. Exclusion was applied to patients with uncontrolled infections, other autoimmune diseases, pregnancy or lactation. Diagnoses were established on the basis of clinical symptoms, serum thyroxine and TRAb, thyroid ultrasound, and orbital computed tomography. The TCR CDR3 was subjected to a first round of RT-PCR using the HTBI primer set and the Qiagen OneStep RT-PCR kit. Most expanded thyroid clonotypes (frequency above 0.001) were also found in blood, which suggests that blood repertoires may mirror thyroid immune responses. In cross-validation, a model built on a 13 V-J signature told ophthalmopathy apart from stable hyperthyroidism with 87.88% sensitivity and roughly 81% specificity, and in testing the same model reached 80%/75%. In validation, progression to ophthalmopathy was predicted by the model with 55% to 71% sensitivity and about 72% specificity, a median of around 6.5 months before onset. To identify distinguishing TCR V-J signatures, a discovery cohort of 100 patients was used, comprising some 43 with Graves' ophthalmopathy and some 57 with stable Graves' hyperthyroidism. An independent validation cohort of 18 to 20 hyperthyroidism patients and approximately 16 patients who later progressed to ophthalmopathy tested prospective prediction of ophthalmopathy. The approximately 98 discovery patients were randomly divided into training and test sets at a 7:3 ratio. In several Graves' hyperthyroidism patients, the study also compared T-cell repertoires from thyroid tissue with T-cell repertoires from blood. Following sampling, methimazole starting at 30 mg daily was given to hyperthyroidism patients, and high-dose intravenous methylprednisolone was given to ophthalmopathy patients. A second multiplex PCR round built the libraries, followed by size selection and purification. The libraries were sequenced on an Illumina HiSeq2000 using paired-end 100 bp reads. SOAPnuke was used to process the raw data, throwing out any read that contained adapters or uncalled bases, had a mean Phred below 15, or lacked an exact constant-primer or identifier match. COPE v1.2.5 was used to merge high-quality paired reads, and clonotypes were defined as unique nucleotide sequences. MiTCR v1.1 was used to align clonotypes to the IMGT TRBV, TRBD and TRBJ reference segments. Analysis was restricted to V-J combinations with a frequency above 0.0001, which covered roughly 99% of repertoires. A TCS score was defined as the ratio of F50 (clonal expansion) to E x V (chaos), with BLOSUM62-based TCRdist applied between CDR3 peptides within each V-J. Welch's t-statistics and random forest reduced fewer than 550 V-J features to 13, which were used in a naive Bayes classifier (R e1071). No statistical method was used to set the sample size in advance, and investigators knew the group allocation. The paper reports TCR Vbeta CDR3 sequencing of 130 to 150 peripheral blood samples: 43 ophthalmopathy, fewer than 85 hyperthyroidism and some 17 progressor patients.

The chain is assembled from TRBV7-9 and TRBJ2-7, and possibly TRBD1, on 5 matching bases. The source was peripheral blood mononuclear cells (PBMCs), collected at new diagnosis, from a patient treated with antithyroid drugs. The sequence came from a young woman with Graves disease. Donor details come from another sample of the same person, matched by shared clones. The CDR3 is CASSLRWGQEQYF. The DNA reads TGTGCCAGCAGCTTAAGATGGGGCCAAGAGCAGTACTTC. Joined to the reference TRBV7-9 and TRBJ2-7 proteins, this CDR3 gives the full variable domain: DTGVSQNPRHKITKRGQNVTFRCDPISEHNRLYWYRQTLGQGPEFLTYFQNEAQLEKSRLLSDRFSAERPKGSFSTLEIQRTEQGDSAMYLCASSLRWGQEQYFGPGTRLTVT.